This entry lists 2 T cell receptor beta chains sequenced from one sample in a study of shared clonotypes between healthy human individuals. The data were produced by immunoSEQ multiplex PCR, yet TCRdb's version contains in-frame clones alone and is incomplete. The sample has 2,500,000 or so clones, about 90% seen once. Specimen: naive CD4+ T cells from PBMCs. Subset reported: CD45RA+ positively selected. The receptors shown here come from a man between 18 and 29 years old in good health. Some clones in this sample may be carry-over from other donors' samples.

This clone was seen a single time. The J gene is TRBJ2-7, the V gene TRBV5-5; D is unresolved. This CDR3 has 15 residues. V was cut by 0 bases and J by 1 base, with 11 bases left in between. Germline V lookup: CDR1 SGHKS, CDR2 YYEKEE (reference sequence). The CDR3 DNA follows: TGTGCCAGCAGCTTGGGGCCCCTCCTTTCCTACGAGCAGTACTTC. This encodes CASSLGPLLSYEQYF. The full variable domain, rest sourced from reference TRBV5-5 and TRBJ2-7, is DAGVTQSPTHLIKTRGQQVTLRCSPISGHKSVSWYQQVLGQGPQFIFQYYEKEERGRGNFPDRFSARQFPNYSSELNVNALLLGDSALYLCASSLGPLLSYEQYFGPGTRLTVT.

CDR3 in DNA: TGTGCCAGTAGAAAATTTAGGGGGTATACGCAGTATTTT. This codes for CASRKFRGYTQYF. The chain couples TRBV28 to TRBJ2-3; perhaps TRBD1 as D (6 bases). Between the trimmed V and J ends, which lost 9 bases and 7 bases, there was a span of 17 bases. Germline V CDR1 and CDR2: MDHEN, SYDVKM. This CDR3 contains 13 residues.